One T cell receptor beta chain is described in this entry. Its antigen is not identified. Deletions cut 4 bases from V and 0 bases from J, with 7 bases between. This CDR3 is 14 amino acids long. Germline assignment: CDR1 SGHRS and CDR2 YFSETQ. This record belongs to a study of cytomegalovirus exposure and HLA in healthy donors. It was with 60 Vbeta and 13 Jbeta primers that the PCR ran. Sequencing was performed with immunoSEQ multiplex PCR; in TCRdb, only in-frame clones are kept and a portion is missing. The data contain about 120,000 clones, about 80% of them singletons. Broader study findings: Some V segments (TRBV6-2 and TRBV6-3 among them) were excluded as indistinguishable. In a later analysis, TCR beta V- and J-gene trimming showed a link to a missense DCLRE1C variant.

J is TRBJ2-2 and V is TRBV5-1; possibly TRBD2 for D (5 bases). Sequenced sample: PBMCs. This TCR came from a woman aged 40 to 55 in good health and CMV-seropositive. The CDR3 DNA follows: TGCGCCAGCAGCCGGGGTTCGAACACCGGGGAGCTGTTTTTT. Protein product: CASSRGSNTGELFF.